This paragraph reports one T cell receptor beta chain. Its antigen remains unknown. This sample is part of a study of T cells after posttransplantation cyclophosphamide. On the day of bone marrow donation, the related graft donor provided peripheral blood. Data came from immunoSEQ multiplex PCR; TCRdb stores just in-frame clones and leaves some out. This sample has 47,000 or so clones, with roughly nine tenths found just once. Whole-study findings and limits: Recipient CMV seropositivity and CMV reactivation strongly tracked TRB clonality. Skin or GI-infiltrating T cells shared few TRB sequences with blood.

The sequencing sample was made of PBMCs. The receptor's source is a woman in her forties or fifties in good health and a related stem cell transplant donor.

Here the CDR3 reads CASSQGIIGGRGLGLYEQYF. CDR3 coding DNA: TGTGCCAGCAGCCAAGGAATAATAGGCGGGAGGGGGCTAGGCCTCTACGAGCAGTACTTC. This chain uses TRBV4-2 with TRBJ2-7; 9 nucleotides align to TRBD2. Trimming took 1 base from V and 3 from J; bases not matched to a gene: 19. CDR3 length: 20 amino acids. The germline gives CDR1 LGHNA, CDR2 YNFKEQ.